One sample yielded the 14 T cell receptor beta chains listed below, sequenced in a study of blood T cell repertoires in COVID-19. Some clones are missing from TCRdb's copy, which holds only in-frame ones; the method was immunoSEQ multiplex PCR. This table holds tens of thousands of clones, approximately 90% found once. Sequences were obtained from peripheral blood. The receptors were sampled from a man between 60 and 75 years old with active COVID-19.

CDR3 amino acids: CASSPPGGDTEAFF. The CDR3 DNA sequence: TGTGCCAGCAGTCCGCCCGGCGGAGACACTGAAGCTTTCTTT. The gene calls are TRBV28 and TRBJ1-1; D not resolved. Germline lookup yields CDR1 MDHEN and CDR2 SYDVKM. V was pared by 5 bases and J by 3 bases, with 13 bases between. This CDR3 is 14 amino acids long.

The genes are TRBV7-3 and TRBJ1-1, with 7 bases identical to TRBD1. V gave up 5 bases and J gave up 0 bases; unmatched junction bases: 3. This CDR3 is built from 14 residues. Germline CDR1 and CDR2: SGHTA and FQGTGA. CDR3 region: CASSPGQMNTEAFF. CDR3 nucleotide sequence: TGTGCCAGCAGCCCGGGACAGATGAACACTGAAGCTTTCTTT. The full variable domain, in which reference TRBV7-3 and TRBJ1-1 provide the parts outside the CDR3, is GAGVSQTPSNKVTEKGKYVELRCDPISGHTALYWYRQSLGQGPEFLIYFQGTGAADDSGLPNDRFFAVRPEGSVSTLKIQRTERGDSAVYLCASSPGQMNTEAFFGQGTRLTVV.

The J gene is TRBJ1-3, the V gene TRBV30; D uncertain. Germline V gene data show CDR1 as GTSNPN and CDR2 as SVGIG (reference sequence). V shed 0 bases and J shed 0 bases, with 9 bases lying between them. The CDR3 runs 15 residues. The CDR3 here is CAWSVVRSSGNTIYF. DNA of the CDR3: TGTGCCTGGAGTGTCGTACGGAGCTCTGGAAACACCATATATTTT.

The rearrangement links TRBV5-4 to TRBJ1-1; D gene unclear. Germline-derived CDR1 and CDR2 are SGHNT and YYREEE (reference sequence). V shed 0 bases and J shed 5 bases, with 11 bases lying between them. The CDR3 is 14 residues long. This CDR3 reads CASSLDPGDTEAFF. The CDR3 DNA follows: TGTGCCAGCAGCTTGGATCCCGGGGATACTGAAGCTTTCTTT.

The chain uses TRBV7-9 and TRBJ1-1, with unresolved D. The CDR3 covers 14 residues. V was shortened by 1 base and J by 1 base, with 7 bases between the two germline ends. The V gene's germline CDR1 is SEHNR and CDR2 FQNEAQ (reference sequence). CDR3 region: CASSLGHTNTEAFF. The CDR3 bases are TGTGCCAGCAGCTTAGGCCACACGAACACTGAAGCTTTCTTT.

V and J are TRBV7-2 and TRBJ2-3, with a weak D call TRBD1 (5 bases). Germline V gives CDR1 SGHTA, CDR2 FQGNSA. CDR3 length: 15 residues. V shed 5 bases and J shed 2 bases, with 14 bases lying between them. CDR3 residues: CASSRQGSFTDTQYF. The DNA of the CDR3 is TGTGCCAGCAGCAGGCAGGGTAGCTTCACAGATACGCAGTATTTT.

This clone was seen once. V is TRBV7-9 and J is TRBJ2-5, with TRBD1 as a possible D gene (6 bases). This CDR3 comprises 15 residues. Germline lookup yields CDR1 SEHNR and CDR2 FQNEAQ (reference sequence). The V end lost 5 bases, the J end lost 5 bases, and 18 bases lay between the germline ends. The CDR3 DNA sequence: TGTGCCAGCAGCGGGGGACAAGCCCTGGGGGAGACCCAGTACTTC. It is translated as CASSGGQALGETQYF.

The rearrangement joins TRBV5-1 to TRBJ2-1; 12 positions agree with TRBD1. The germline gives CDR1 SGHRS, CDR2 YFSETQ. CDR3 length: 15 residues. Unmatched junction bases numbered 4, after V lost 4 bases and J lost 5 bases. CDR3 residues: CASSRGQGANNEQFF. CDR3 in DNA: TGCGCCAGCAGCCGGGGACAGGGGGCAAACAATGAGCAGTTCTTC.

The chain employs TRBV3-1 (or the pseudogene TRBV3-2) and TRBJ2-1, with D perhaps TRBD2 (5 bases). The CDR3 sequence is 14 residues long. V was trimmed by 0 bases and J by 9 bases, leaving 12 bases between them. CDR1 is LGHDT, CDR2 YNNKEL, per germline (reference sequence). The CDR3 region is CASSQEPGIGEQFF. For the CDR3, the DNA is TGTGCCAGCAGCCAAGAACCCGGGATAGGTGAGCAGTTCTTC.

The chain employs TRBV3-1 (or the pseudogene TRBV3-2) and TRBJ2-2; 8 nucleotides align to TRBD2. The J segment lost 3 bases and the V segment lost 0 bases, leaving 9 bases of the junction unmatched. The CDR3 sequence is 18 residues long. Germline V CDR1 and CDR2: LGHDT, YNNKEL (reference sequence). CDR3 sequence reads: CASSQDFRGGPYTGELFF. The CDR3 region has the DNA TGTGCCAGCAGCCAAGATTTCCGGGGGGGCCCGTACACCGGGGAGCTGTTTTTT.

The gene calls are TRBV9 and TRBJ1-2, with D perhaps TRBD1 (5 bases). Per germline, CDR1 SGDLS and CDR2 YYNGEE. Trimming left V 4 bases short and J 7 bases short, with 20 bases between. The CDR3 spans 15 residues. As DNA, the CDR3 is TGTGCCAGCAGCTACTCGTTGTGGGGCAATGTTGGCTACACCTTC. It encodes CASSYSLWGNVGYTF.

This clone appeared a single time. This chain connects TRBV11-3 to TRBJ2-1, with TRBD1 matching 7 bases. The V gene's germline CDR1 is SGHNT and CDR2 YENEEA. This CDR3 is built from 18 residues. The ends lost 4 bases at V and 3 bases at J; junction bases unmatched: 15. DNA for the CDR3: TGTGCCAGCAGCTGGGCGCCAGTGACAGGGATCCTCTACAATGAGCAGTTCTTC. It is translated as CASSWAPVTGILYNEQFF. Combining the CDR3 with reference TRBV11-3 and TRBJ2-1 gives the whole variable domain EAGVVQSPRYKIIEKKQPVAFWCNPISGHNTLYWYLQNLGQGPELLIRYENEEAVDDSQLPKDRFSAERLKGVDSTLKIQPAELGDSAVYLCASSWAPVTGILYNEQFFGPGTRLTVL.

The CDR3: CASSSPWRGGQETQYF. The CDR3 bases are TGTGCCAGCAGCTCCCCATGGAGGGGGGGACAAGAGACCCAGTACTTC. The chain joins TRBV5-6 to TRBJ2-5; D is possibly TRBD2 (7 bases). The CDR3 runs 16 residues. Germline V gene sequence: CDR1 SGHDT, CDR2 YYEEEE. The ends were cut back, 3 bases at V and 2 bases at J, with 17 bases in the middle.

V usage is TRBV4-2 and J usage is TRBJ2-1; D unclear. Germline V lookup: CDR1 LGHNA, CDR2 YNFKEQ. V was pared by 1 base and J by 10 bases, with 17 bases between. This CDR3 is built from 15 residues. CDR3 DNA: TGTGCCAGCAGCCAAGCGACTCCCCCCCCCTCGGAGCAGTTCTTC. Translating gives CASSQATPPPSEQFF.